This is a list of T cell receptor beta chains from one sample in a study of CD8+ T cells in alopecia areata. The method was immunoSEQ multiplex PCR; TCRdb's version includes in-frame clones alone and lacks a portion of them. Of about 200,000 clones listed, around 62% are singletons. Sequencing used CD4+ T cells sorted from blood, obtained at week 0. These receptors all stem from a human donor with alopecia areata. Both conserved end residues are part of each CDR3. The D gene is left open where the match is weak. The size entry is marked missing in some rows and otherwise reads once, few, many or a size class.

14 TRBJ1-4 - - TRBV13 CASSPRGQLGKLFF TGTGCCAGCAGCCCCCGAGGACAGCTCGGGAAACTGTTTTTT
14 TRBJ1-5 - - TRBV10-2 CASSDGGTGQPQHF TGCGCCAGCAGTGACGGGGGGACCGGTCAGCCCCAGCATTTT
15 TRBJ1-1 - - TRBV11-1 CASSSRSGQNTEAFF TGTGCCAGCAGCTCCAGAAGTGGACAGAACACTGAAGCTTTCTTT
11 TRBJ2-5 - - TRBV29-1 CSAGPQETQYF TGCAGCGCAGGGCCGCAAGAGACCCAGTACTTC
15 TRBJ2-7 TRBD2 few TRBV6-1 CASTPEVAGPYEQYF TGTGCCAGCACCCCGGAGGTAGCGGGACCTTACGAGCAGTACTTC
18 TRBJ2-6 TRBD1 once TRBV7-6 CASSLEQGAISGANVLTF TGTGCCAGCAGCTTAGAACAGGGGGCTATCTCTGGGGCCAACGTCCTGACTTTC
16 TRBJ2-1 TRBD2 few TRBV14 CASSQIGRVPANEQFF TGTGCCAGCAGCCAAATAGGGAGGGTCCCCGCCAATGAGCAGTTCTTC
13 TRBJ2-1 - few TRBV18 CASSPAGIGEQFF TGTGCCAGCTCACCAGCGGGGATTGGTGAGCAGTTCTTC
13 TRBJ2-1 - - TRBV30 CAWRRNNYNEQFF TGTGCCTGGAGAAGAAACAACTACAATGAGCAGTTCTTC
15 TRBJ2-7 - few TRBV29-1 CSVAPRGTSSYEQYF TGCAGCGTTGCCCCCCGGGGTACAAGCTCCTACGAGCAGTACTTC
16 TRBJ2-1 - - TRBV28 CASSLSLQTLYNEQFF TGTGCCAGCAGTTTATCATTACAGACCTTATACAATGAGCAGTTCTTC
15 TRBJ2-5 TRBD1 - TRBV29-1 CSVELMAGGKETQYF TGCAGCGTTGAACTCATGGCAGGGGGCAAAGAGACCCAGTACTTC
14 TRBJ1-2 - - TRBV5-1 CASSPTGWDYGYTF TGCGCCAGCAGCCCGACGGGTTGGGACTATGGCTACACCTTC
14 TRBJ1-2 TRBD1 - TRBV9 CASSAQTGIGGYTF TGTGCCAGCAGCGCCCAGACAGGGATCGGCGGCTACACCTTC
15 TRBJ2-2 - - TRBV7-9 CASSLQESNTGELFF TGTGCCAGCAGCCTACAGGAGTCAAACACCGGGGAGCTGTTTTTT
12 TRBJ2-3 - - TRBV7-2 CASSSYTDTQYF TGTGCCAGCAGCTCATACACAGATACGCAGTATTTT
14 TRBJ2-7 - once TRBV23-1 CASSQWDPPYEQYF TGCGCCAGCAGTCAATGGGACCCACCCTACGAGCAGTACTTC
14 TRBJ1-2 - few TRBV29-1 CSARRDLGDYGYTF TGCAGCGCCCGCCGGGACTTAGGGGATTATGGCTACACCTTC
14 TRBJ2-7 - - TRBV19 CASSILVGVYEQYF TGTGCCAGTAGTATTCTGGTTGGGGTCTACGAGCAGTACTTC
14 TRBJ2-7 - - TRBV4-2 CASSADYPLKEQYF TGTGCCAGCAGCGCGGACTACCCGCTTAAAGAGCAGTACTTC
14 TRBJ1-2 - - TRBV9 CASNNLKGDYGYTF TGTGCCAGCAACAACCTTAAGGGTGACTATGGCTACACCTTC
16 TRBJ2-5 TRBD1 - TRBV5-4 CASSRLTGGSQETQYF TGTGCCAGCAGCCGATTGACAGGGGGCAGCCAAGAGACCCAGTACTTC
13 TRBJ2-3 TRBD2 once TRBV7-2 CASSSARSGDQYF TGTGCCAGCAGCTCCGCCCGGAGCGGGGATCAGTATTTT
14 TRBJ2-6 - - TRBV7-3 CASSPSAGANVLTF TGTGCCAGCAGCCCATCAGCTGGGGCCAACGTCCTGACTTTC